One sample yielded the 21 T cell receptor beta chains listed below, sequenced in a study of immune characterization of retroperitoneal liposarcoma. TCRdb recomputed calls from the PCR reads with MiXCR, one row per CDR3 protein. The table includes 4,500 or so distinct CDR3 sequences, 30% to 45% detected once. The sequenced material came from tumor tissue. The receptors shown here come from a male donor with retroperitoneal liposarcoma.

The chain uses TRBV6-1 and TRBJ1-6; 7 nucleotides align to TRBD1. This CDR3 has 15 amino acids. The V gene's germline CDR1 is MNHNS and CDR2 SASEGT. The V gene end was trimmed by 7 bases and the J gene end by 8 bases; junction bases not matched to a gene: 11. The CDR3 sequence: CASIPAGGADSPLHF. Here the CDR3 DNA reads TGTGCCAGCATCCCAGCAGGGGGTGCGGATTCACCCCTCCACTTT.

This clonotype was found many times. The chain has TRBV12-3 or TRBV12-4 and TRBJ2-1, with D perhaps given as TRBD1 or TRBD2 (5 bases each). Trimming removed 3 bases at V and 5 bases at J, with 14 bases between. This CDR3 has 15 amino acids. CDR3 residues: CASSFAGTSNNEQFF. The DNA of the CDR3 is TGTGCCAGCAGTTTTGCAGGGACCTCAAACAATGAGCAGTTCTTC.

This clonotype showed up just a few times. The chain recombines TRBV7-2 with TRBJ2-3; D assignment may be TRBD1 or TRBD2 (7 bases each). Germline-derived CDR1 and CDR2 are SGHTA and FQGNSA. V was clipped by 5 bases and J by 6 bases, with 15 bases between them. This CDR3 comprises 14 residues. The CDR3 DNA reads TGTGCCAGCAGCCCCCAGGGGGGGGATGATACGCAGTATTTT. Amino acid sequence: CASSPQGGDDTQYF.

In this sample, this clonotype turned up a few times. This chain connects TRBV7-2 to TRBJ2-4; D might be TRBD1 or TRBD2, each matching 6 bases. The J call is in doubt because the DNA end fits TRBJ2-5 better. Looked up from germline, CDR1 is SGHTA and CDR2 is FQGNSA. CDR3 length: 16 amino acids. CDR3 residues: CASSHQTGNSGETQYF. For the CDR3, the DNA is TGTGCCAGCAGCCATCAGACAGGCAACAGCGGGGAGACCCAGTACTTC.

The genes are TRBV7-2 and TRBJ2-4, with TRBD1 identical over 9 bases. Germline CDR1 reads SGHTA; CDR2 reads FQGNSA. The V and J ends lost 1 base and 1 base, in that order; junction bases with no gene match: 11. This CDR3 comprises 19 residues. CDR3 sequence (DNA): TGTGCCAGCAGCTTAGAAGGGCCCACAGGGGGCTTTGCCAAAAACATTCAGTACTTC. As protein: CASSLEGPTGGFAKNIQYF.

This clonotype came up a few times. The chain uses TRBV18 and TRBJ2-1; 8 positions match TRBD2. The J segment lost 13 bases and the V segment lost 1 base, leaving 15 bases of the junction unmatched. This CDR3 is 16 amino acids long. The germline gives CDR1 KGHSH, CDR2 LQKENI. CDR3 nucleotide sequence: TGTGCCAGCTCACCACGGGGTCCGGGAGGGCAAGAGACCCAGTTCTTC. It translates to CASSPRGPGGQETQFF.

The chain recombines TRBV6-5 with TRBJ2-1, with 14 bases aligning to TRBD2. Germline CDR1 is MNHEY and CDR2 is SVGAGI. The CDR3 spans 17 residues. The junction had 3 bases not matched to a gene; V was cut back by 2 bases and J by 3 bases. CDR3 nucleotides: TGTGCCAGCAGTTACCCGGGACTAGCGGGAGACTACAATGAGCAGTTCTTC. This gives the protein CASSYPGLAGDYNEQFF.

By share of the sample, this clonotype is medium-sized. In DNA form, the CDR3 reads TGTGCCAGCGAATCAGGTGCGGCTGAAGCTTTCTTT. Its protein product is CASESGAAEAFF. The chain has TRBV6-6 and TRBJ1-1, with no clear D. The CDR3 totals 12 residues. V dropped 8 bases and J dropped 6 bases, with 13 bases sitting between them. Germline values: CDR1 MNHNY, CDR2 SVGAGI (reference sequence).

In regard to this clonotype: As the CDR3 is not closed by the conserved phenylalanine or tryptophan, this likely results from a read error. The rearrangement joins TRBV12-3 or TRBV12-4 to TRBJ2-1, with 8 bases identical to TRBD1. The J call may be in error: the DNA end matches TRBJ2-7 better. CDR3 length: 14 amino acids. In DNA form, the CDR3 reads TGTGCCAGCACCACCGGGACAGGTTCCTACGAGCAGTACTTA. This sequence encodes CASTTGTGSYEQYL.

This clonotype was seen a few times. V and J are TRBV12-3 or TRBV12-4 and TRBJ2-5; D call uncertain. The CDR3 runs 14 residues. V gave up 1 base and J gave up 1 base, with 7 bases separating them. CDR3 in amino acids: CASSLVPIQETQYF. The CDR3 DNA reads TGTGCCAGCAGTTTAGTACCAATCCAAGAGACCCAGTACTTC.

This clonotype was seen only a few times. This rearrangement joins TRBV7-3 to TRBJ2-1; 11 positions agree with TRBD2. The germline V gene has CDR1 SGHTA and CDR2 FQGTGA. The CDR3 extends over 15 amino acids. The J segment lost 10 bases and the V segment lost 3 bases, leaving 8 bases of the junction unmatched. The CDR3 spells CASSLASGRIGEQFF. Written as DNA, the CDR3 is TGTGCCAGCAGCTTGGCTAGCGGGAGGATCGGAGAGCAGTTCTTC.

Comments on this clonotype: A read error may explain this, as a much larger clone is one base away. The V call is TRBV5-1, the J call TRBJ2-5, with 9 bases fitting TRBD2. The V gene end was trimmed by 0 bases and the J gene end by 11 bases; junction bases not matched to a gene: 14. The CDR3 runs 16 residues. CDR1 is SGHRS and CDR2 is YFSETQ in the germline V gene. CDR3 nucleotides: TGCGCCAGCAGCTTGGTCCTCCTAGCGGGGATCAATGAGCAGTACTTC. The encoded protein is CASSLVLLAGINEQYF. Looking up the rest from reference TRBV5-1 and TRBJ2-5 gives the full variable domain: KAGVTQTPRYLIKTRGQQVTLSCSPISGHRSVSWYQQTPGQGLQFLFEYFSETQRNKGNFPGRFSGRQFSNSRSEMNVSTLELGDSALYLCASSLVLLAGINEQYFGPGTRLLVL.

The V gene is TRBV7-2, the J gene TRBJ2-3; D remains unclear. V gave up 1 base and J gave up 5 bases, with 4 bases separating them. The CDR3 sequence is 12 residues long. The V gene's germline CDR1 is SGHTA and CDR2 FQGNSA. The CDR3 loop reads CASSLGEDTQYF. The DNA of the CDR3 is TGTGCCAGCAGCTTAGGGGAAGATACGCAGTATTTT.

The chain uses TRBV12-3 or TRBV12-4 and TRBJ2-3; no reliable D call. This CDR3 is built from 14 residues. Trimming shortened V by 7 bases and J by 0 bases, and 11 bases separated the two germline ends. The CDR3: CASNGPESTDTQYF. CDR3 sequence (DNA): TGTGCCAGCAACGGGCCGGAAAGCACAGATACGCAGTATTTT.

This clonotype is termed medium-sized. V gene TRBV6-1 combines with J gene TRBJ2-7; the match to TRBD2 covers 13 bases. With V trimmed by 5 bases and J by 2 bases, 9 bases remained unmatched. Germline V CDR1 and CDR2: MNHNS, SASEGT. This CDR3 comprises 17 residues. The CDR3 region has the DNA TGTGCCAGCAGTCGATCGGGGGGACTAGCGGGAACCTACGAGCAGTACTTC. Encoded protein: CASSRSGGLAGTYEQYF.

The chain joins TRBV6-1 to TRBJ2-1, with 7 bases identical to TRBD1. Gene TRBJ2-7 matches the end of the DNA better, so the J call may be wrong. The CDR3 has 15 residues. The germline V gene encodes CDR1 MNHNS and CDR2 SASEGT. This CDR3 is CASRLTSGRQGEQYF. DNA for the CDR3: TGTGCCAGCAGACTAACCTCGGGCAGACAGGGTGAGCAGTACTTC.

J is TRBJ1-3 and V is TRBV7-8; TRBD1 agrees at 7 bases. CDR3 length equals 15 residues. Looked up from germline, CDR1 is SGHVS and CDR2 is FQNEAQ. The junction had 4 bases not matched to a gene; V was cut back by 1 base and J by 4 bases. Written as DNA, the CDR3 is TGTGCCAGCAGCTTAGACGGGGACAGAGGAAACACCATATATTTT. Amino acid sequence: CASSLDGDRGNTIYF.

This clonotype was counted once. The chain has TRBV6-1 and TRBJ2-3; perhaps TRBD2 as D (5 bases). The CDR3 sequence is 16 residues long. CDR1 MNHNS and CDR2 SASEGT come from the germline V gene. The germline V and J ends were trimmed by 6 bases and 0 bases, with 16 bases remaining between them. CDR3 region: CASSSTAVPSTDTQYF. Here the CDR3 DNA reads TGTGCCAGCAGCTCCACAGCGGTCCCTAGCACAGATACGCAGTATTTT.

In nucleotides, the CDR3 is TGTGCCAGCAGCTTAAAGGCAGGGGCTAGCGGGGAGCTGTTTTTT. Amino acids: CASSLKAGASGELFF. The genes are TRBV7-2 and TRBJ2-2; the D gene is possibly TRBD1 (6 bases). CDR1 is SGHTA and CDR2 is FQGNSA in the germline V gene. CDR3 length equals 15 residues. The germline V and J ends were trimmed by 2 bases and 7 bases, with 14 bases remaining between them.

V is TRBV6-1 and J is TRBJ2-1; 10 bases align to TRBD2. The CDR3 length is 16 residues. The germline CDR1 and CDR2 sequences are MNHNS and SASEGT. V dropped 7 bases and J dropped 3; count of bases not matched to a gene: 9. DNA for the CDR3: TGTGCCAGCAAAAGCGGGGGGGCGGGGGTCTACAATGAGCAGTTCTTC. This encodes CASKSGGAGVYNEQFF.

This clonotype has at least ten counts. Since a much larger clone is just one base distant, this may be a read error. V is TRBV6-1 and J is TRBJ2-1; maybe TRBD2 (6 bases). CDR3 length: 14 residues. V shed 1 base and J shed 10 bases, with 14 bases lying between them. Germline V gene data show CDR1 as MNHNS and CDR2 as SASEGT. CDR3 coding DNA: TGTGCCAGCAGTGAAGGCGGTAGCGGCTACGAGCAGTTCTTC. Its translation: CASSEGGSGYEQFF.